What follows are 20 T cell receptor beta chains derived from one specimen sequenced in a study of T cell responses to AZD1222 COVID-19 vaccine. Produced via immunoSEQ multiplex PCR; TCRdb's table is partial and in-frame only. The sample shows over 150,000 clones, about 86% of them seen only once. The sample in question was peripheral blood, obtained on day 0 of MenACWY control vaccination. These receptors originate from an adult in good health.

This clone was found many times. The rearrangement joins TRBV5-4 to TRBJ2-1; 15 positions agree with TRBD2. Germline V lookup: CDR1 SGHNT, CDR2 YYREEE (reference sequence). CDR3 length: 18 residues. The trim removed 2 bases at V and 7 bases at J, leaving 10 bases unmatched. CDR3 in amino acids: CASSLSIRTSGGANEQFF. The CDR3 coding sequence is TGTGCCAGCAGCTTATCGATCCGGACTAGCGGGGGGGCTAATGAGCAGTTCTTC.

V gene TRBV6-5 combines with J gene TRBJ1-5, with unresolved D. CDR3 length: 14 residues. The ends were cut back, 7 bases at V and 4 bases at J, with 14 bases in the middle. Germline V gives CDR1 MNHEY, CDR2 SVGAGI. DNA of the CDR3: TGTGCCAGCAATCAGGAGTTTGGTAATCAGCCCCAGCATTTT. Its protein is CASNQEFGNQPQHF.

V usage is TRBV28 and J usage is TRBJ1-2; D unresolved. Germline V CDR1 and CDR2: MDHEN, SYDVKM. The V end lost 4 bases, the J end lost 7 bases, and 19 bases lay between the germline ends. CDR3 length: 15 residues. The CDR3 DNA sequence: TGTGCCAGCAGTTATCCTAAGGGAGATTATGGTGGCTACACCTTC. As protein: CASSYPKGDYGGYTF.

The gene calls are TRBV10-3 and TRBJ1-1; D call uncertain. CDR1 ENHRY and CDR2 SYGVKD come from the germline V gene. V lost 6 bases to trimming and J lost 1 base, with 12 bases between them. The CDR3 is made up of 14 amino acids. The CDR3 loop reads CAIRETYKNTEAFF. The CDR3, as DNA: TGTGCCATCAGGGAGACATACAAGAACACTGAAGCTTTCTTT.

The CDR3 is CASSISPYRQGNQPQHF. CDR3 nucleotide sequence: TGTGCCAGTAGTATCAGTCCTTATCGACAGGGCAATCAGCCCCAGCATTTT. This rearrangement joins TRBV19 to TRBJ1-5; D might be TRBD1 (6 bases). Germline lookup yields CDR1 LNHDA and CDR2 SQIVND (reference sequence). The V and J ends lost 3 bases and 2 bases respectively, with 17 bases between them. CDR3 length: 17 amino acids.

This chain connects TRBV4-3 to TRBJ1-1; D is possibly TRBD1 (5 bases). Trimming pared 6 bases from V and 5 bases from J, leaving 16 bases between. CDR1 is LGHNA and CDR2 is YSLEER in the germline V gene. This CDR3 is built from 14 residues. The CDR3, as DNA: TGCGCCAGCAGGGGGGGTTCGGGACCGACTGAAGCTTTCTTT. This gives the protein CASRGGSGPTEAFF.

Remarks on this clone: Other nucleotide sequences in the sample specify the same CDR3. The V call is TRBV12-3 or TRBV12-4, the J call TRBJ1-4; D not resolved. This CDR3 comprises 13 residues. Trimming removed 3 bases from V and 8 bases from J, with 10 bases in between. The CDR3 sequence: CASSLAGTEKLFF. As DNA, the CDR3 is TGTGCCAGCAGTTTGGCAGGAACGGAAAAACTGTTTTTT.

The chain combines TRBV5-6 with TRBJ1-5; possible D gene TRBD1, 5 bases. The CDR3 has 15 residues. Trimming removed 3 bases at V and 0 bases at J, with 10 bases between. The germline V gene encodes CDR1 SGHDT and CDR2 YYEEEE. The CDR3 region is CASSSGVYSNQPQHF. CDR3 bases: TGTGCCAGCAGCTCGGGGGTGTATAGCAATCAGCCCCAGCATTTT.

The chain is built from TRBV7-2 and TRBJ1-5; 8 nucleotides agree with TRBD1. This CDR3 region has 15 residues. Germline assignment: CDR1 SGHTA and CDR2 FQGNSA. Trimming removed 5 bases from V and 0 bases from J; junction bases left unmatched: 3. CDR3 bases: TGTGCCAGCAGCCCCGGACAGGGTAGCAATCAGCCCCAGCATTTT. Translation: CASSPGQGSNQPQHF. Variable domain in full (rest from reference TRBV7-2 and TRBJ1-5): GAGVSQSPSNKVTEKGKDVELRCDPISGHTALYWYRQSLGQGLEFLIYFQGNSAPDKSGLPSDRFSAERTGGSVSTLTIQRTQQEDSAVYLCASSPGQGSNQPQHFGDGTRLSIL.

The chain employs TRBV4-1 and TRBJ1-3; D gene uncertain. Germline V gene data show CDR1 as MGHRA and CDR2 as YSYEKL. This CDR3 is built from 16 residues. V was pared by 0 bases and J by 2 bases, with 11 bases between. CDR3 bases: TGCGCCAGCAGCCAAGAGGGAGGACTGGCTGGAAACACCATATATTTT. Residues: CASSQEGGLAGNTIYF.

The J gene is TRBJ2-2, the V gene TRBV7-2; the D gene could be TRBD1 or TRBD2 (5 bases each). Germline V lookup: CDR1 SGHTA, CDR2 FQGNSA. Trimming removed 4 bases at V and 13 bases at J, with 16 bases between. This CDR3 spans 13 amino acids. CDR3 sequence: CASSSGTVRGLFF. CDR3 sequence (DNA): TGTGCCAGCAGCTCCGGGACGGTGCGTGGGCTGTTTTTT.

The chain links TRBV7-2 to TRBJ1-6; D remains unclear. Germline CDR1 SGHTA, CDR2 FQGNSA. The CDR3 spans 16 residues. The V gene lost 2 bases and the J gene lost 0 bases, with 8 bases spanning the gap. The CDR3 here is CASSLFTSSYNSPLHF. In DNA, the CDR3 is TGTGCCAGCAGCTTATTTACGAGCTCCTATAATTCACCCCTCCACTTT.

The rearrangement joins TRBV3-1 (or the pseudogene TRBV3-2) to TRBJ2-2; perhaps TRBD1 as D (5 bases). This CDR3 region has 17 residues. The V gene lost 4 bases and the J gene lost 2 bases, with 17 bases spanning the gap. Germline V gene data show CDR1 as LGHDT and CDR2 as YNNKEL (reference sequence). The CDR3 DNA is TGTGCCAGCAGCCCTCTTTGGGGCGCCGTAAACACCGGGGAGCTGTTTTTT. Translated, it gives CASSPLWGAVNTGELFF.

This sequence joins TRBV3-1 (or the pseudogene TRBV3-2) and TRBJ1-4; D uncertain. The V gene's germline CDR1 is LGHDT and CDR2 YNNKEL (reference sequence). The CDR3 has 18 residues. V gave up 5 bases and J gave up 8 bases, with 27 bases separating them. CDR3 sequence: CASSGNPLFGGLDEKLFF. The CDR3 DNA is TGTGCCAGCAGCGGTAATCCCTTATTTGGAGGGCTTGACGAAAAACTGTTTTTT.

The CDR3 DNA follows: TGTGCCACCAGTGATCCCCTCCAGGGGACGGCTTTCTTT. The encoded protein is CATSDPLQGTAFF. V gene TRBV24-1 combines with J gene TRBJ1-1, with D possibly being TRBD1 (6 bases). V lost 3 bases, J lost 11 bases, and 15 bases lay in between. CDR3 length: 13 amino acids. The germline V gene encodes CDR1 KGHDR and CDR2 SFDVKD.

The J gene is TRBJ2-7, the V gene TRBV5-5, with 8 bases identical to TRBD1. The CDR3 runs to 15 residues. The germline CDR1 and CDR2 sequences are SGHKS and YYEKEE (reference sequence). Trimming cost V 5 bases and J 3 bases; bases outside gene matches: 10. The CDR3 spells CASSQTPGQDYEQYF. The CDR3 nucleotides read TGTGCCAGCAGTCAAACTCCGGGACAGGACTACGAGCAGTACTTC. Full variable domain (missing parts from reference TRBV5-5 and TRBJ2-7): DAGVTQSPTHLIKTRGQQVTLRCSPISGHKSVSWYQQVLGQGPQFIFQYYEKEERGRGNFPDRFSARQFPNYSSELNVNALLLGDSALYLCASSQTPGQDYEQYFGPGTRLTVT.

The J gene is TRBJ1-2, the V gene TRBV7-2; 10 bases agree with TRBD1. Trimming cost V 5 bases and J 6 bases; bases outside gene matches: 6. CDR3 length equals 14 residues. Germline V lookup: CDR1 SGHTA, CDR2 FQGNSA. The CDR3 protein is CASSGGQGVNGYTF. The CDR3 DNA reads as TGTGCCAGCAGCGGCGGACAGGGGGTGAATGGCTACACCTTC.

The chain joins TRBV12-3 or TRBV12-4 to TRBJ1-2, with 9 bases fitting TRBD1. CDR3 size: 13 residues. V trimming: 5 bases; J trimming: 7 bases; junction bases outside the gene matches: 5. For the CDR3, the DNA is TGTGCCAGCAGTGCGGGACAGGGCTTTGGCTACACCTTC. Encoded protein: CASSAGQGFGYTF.

The chain joins TRBV11-3 to TRBJ2-1; D uncertain. There are 16 residues in the CDR3. Germline CDR1 reads SGHNT; CDR2 reads YENEEA. V lost 1 base and J lost 0, with 10 bases in between. CDR3 residues: CASSLGRSSSYNEQFF. In DNA form, the CDR3 reads TGTGCCAGCAGCTTAGGGCGGTCAAGCTCCTACAATGAGCAGTTCTTC. Together with reference TRBV11-3 and TRBJ2-1, the CDR3 gives the full variable domain: EAGVVQSPRYKIIEKKQPVAFWCNPISGHNTLYWYLQNLGQGPELLIRYENEEAVDDSQLPKDRFSAERLKGVDSTLKIQPAELGDSAVYLCASSLGRSSSYNEQFFGPGTRLTVL.

The CDR3 spells CASSLYGDGNTIYF. DNA for the CDR3: TGTGCCAGCAGCTTATACGGGGACGGAAACACCATATATTTT. This chain uses TRBV11-1 with TRBJ1-3; maybe TRBD1 (5 bases). The CDR3 sequence is 14 residues long. V lost 2 bases, J lost 4 bases, and 9 bases lay in between. Germline CDR1 is SGHAT and CDR2 is FQDESV (reference sequence).